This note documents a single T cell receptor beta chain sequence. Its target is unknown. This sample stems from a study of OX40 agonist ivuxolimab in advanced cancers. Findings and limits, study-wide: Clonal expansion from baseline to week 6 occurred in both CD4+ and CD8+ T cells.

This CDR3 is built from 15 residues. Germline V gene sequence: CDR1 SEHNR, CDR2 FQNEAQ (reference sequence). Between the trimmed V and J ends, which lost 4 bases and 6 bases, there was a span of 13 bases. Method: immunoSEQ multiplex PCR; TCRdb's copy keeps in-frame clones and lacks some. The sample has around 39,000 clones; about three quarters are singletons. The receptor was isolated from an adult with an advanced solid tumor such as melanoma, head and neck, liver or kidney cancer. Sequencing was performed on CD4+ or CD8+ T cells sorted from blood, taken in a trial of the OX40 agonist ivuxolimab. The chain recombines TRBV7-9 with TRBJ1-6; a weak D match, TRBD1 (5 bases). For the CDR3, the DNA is TGTGCCAGCAGCTCCGACGGGACCGTTAATTCACCCCTCCACTTT. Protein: CASSSDGTVNSPLHF.